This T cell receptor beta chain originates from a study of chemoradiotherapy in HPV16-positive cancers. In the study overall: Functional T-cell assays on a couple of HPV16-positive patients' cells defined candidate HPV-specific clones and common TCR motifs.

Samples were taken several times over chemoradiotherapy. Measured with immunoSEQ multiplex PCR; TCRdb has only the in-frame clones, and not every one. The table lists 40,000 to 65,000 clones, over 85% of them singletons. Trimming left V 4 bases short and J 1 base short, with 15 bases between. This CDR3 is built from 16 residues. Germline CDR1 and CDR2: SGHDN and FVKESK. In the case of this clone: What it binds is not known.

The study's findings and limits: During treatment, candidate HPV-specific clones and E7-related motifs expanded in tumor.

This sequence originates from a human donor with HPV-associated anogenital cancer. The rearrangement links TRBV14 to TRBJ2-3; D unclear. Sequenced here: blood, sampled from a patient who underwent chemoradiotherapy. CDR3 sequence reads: CASSPLEGRGTDTQYF. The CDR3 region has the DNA TGTGCCAGCAGCCCTCTAGAAGGTAGGGGCACAGATACGCAGTATTTT.